The rows below give T cell receptor beta chains drawn from one sample of a study of T-cell reconstitution after alpha-beta-depleted transplantation in children. TCRdb ran MiXCR on the PCR reads and lists one entry per CDR3 protein. The sample consists of hundreds of thousands of distinct CDR3 sequences, roughly 15% of them appearing once. Sequenced here: PBMCs, mostly from graft donor cells, sampled 360 days after TCRalphabeta/CD19-depleted stem cell transplant. These receptors were obtained from a male patient younger than 18 who had a stem cell transplant for acute lymphoblastic leukemia, so the T cells may come from the graft donor. CDR3s include the opening cysteine and the closing phenylalanine or tryptophan. The D gene is left open where the match is weak. Rows give clone size only sometimes, using once, few, many, or a class for an expanded clone.

j_gene | v_gene | abundance | d_gene | CDR3nt | CDR3aa
TRBJ2-2 | TRBV9 | - | TRBD1 | TGTGCCAGCGCGGACAGGGGGACCGGGGAGCTGTTTTTT | CASADRGTGELFF
TRBJ2-1 | TRBV7-3 | - | TRBD2 | TGTGCCAGCAGCTCGTCCCCCGGACTAGCGGGAGGGCTCTCCTACAATGAGCAGTTCTTC | CASSSSPGLAGGLSYNEQFF
TRBJ2-3 | TRBV2 | few | TRBD2 | TGTGCCAGCAGCGTCACTAGCGGCCCCACAGATACGCAGTATTTT | CASSVTSGPTDTQYF
TRBJ2-1 | TRBV9 | - | - | TGTGCCAGCAGCGTAGATTTGATTCCCTACAATGAGCAGTTCTTC | CASSVDLIPYNEQFF
TRBJ2-2 | TRBV12-3/TRBV12-4 | few | TRBD1 | TGTGCCAGCAGTCCACGACAGGGCCTCACCGGGGAGCTGTTTTTT | CASSPRQGLTGELFF
TRBJ1-4 | TRBV6-2/TRBV6-3 | - | - | TGTGCCAGCAGTTACTCGATTCACGGGGGCGGTGAAAAACTGTTTTTT | CASSYSIHGGGEKLFF
TRBJ1-5 | TRBV29-1 | - | - | TGCAGCGTTGAAGATCGAGGAGTGGGGACGCCCCAGCATTTT | CSVEDRGVGTPQHF
TRBJ2-6 | TRBV4-1 | few | - | TGCGCCAGCAGCCAAGATCCAGGACTCTCTGGGGCCAACGTCCTGACTTTC | CASSQDPGLSGANVLTF
TRBJ2-2 | TRBV5-1 | many | - | TGCGCCAGCAGCTTGGTTTTAATCACCGGGGAGCTGTTTTTT | CASSLVLITGELFF
TRBJ2-2 | TRBV11-3 | - | TRBD2 | TGTGCCAGCAGCTTACGGGGGGGGACTCGTGAAACCGGGGAGCTGTTTTTT | CASSLRGGTRETGELFF
TRBJ2-7 | TRBV11-2 | few | - | TGTGCCAGCAGCTTAGTCTCAAGTTTGGACTACGAGCAGTACTTC | CASSLVSSLDYEQYF
TRBJ2-5 | TRBV5-1 | many | - | TGCGCCAGCAGCTTGCACCTAGCGAGGGAGACCCAGTACTTC | CASSLHLARETQYF
TRBJ2-7 | TRBV3-1 | - | TRBD2 | TGTGCCAGCAGCCACGGACTAGTATCCTACGAGCAGTACTTC | CASSHGLVSYEQYF
TRBJ1-2 | TRBV7-9 | - | - | TGTGCCAGCAGGGAGGGAGGGTATGGCTACACCTTC | CASREGGYGYTF
TRBJ2-1 | TRBV18 | - | - | TGTGCCAGCTCACCCCCTTCACGGGACAATGAGCAGTTCTTC | CASSPPSRDNEQFF
TRBJ2-3 | TRBV12-3/TRBV12-4 | - | TRBD2 | TGTGCCAGCAGTTTTAGACTAGCACGGGATACGCAGTATTTT | CASSFRLARDTQYF
TRBJ2-6 | TRBV24-1 | many | - | TGTGCCACCAGCGGGGACTCTGGGGCCAACGTCCTGACTTTC | CATSGDSGANVLTF
TRBJ1-6 | TRBV7-6 | few | - | TGTGCCAGCAGCTTGGGGCCGATCAATTCACCCCTCCACTTT | CASSLGPINSPLHF
TRBJ2-5 | TRBV12-3/TRBV12-4 | few | TRBD2 | TGTGCCAGCAGTTTAGGCTCAGTTGCGGGAGCTCGCCAAGAGACCCAGTACTTC | CASSLGSVAGARQETQYF
TRBJ1-2 | TRBV7-3 | few | TRBD1 | TGTGCCAGCAGCTTAAACAGGGGGGATGGCTACACCTTC | CASSLNRGDGYTF
TRBJ1-2 | TRBV6-1 | - | - | TGTGCCAGCAGCTCGACAGGTTCGATTACTAACTATGGCTACACCTTC | CASSSTGSITNYGYTF
TRBJ2-1 | TRBV20-1 | - | TRBD2 | TGCAGTGCTCCTAGCGGGAGGGCCTCCTTCTCCTACAATGAGCAGTTCTTC | CSAPSGRASFSYNEQFF
TRBJ2-1 | TRBV20-1 | - | - | TGCAGTGCAAAGCCGTACAATGAGCAGTTCTTC | CSAKPYNEQFF
TRBJ2-5 | TRBV13 | - | - | TGTGCCAGCAGCTCGGAGGGGATGGGGGAGACCCAGTACTTC | CASSSEGMGETQYF
TRBJ1-2 | TRBV10-3 | - | - | TGTGCCATCAGTGATGGTCCAGGGCCTAACTATGGCTACACCTTC | CAISDGPGPNYGYTF
TRBJ2-7 | TRBV5-1 | - | TRBD2 | TGCGCCAGCAGCTTCAGCGGGAGGGGAAGGGCCTACGAGCAGTACTTC | CASSFSGRGRAYEQYF
TRBJ2-1 | TRBV12-3/TRBV12-4 | few | TRBD2 | TGTGCCAGCAGACTAGCGGGAGGGCCCTATGAGCAGTTCTTC | CASRLAGGPYEQFF
TRBJ1-1 | TRBV5-1 | few | - | TGCGCCAGCAGCACCGACACCACTGAAGCTTTCTTT | CASSTDTTEAFF
TRBJ2-7 | TRBV29-1 | - | - | TGCAGCGTTGAAGAACGACAAGACCACGAGCAGTACTTC | CSVEERQDHEQYF
TRBJ2-1 | TRBV4-2 | few | TRBD2 | TGTGCCAGCAGCCAGGGAGAAGGGGTATTTACTAGCGGGGGGTACAATGAGCAGTTCTTC | CASSQGEGVFTSGGYNEQFF
TRBJ1-1 | TRBV6-5 | many | - | TGTGCCAGCAGTTACCCCTCCGGGTTGGACACTGAAGCTTTCTTT | CASSYPSGLDTEAFF
TRBJ2-1 | TRBV4-1 | few | - | TGCGCCAGCAGATATAATACCTACTACAATGAGCAGTTCTTC | CASRYNTYYNEQFF
TRBJ2-5 | TRBV12-3/TRBV12-4 | once | - | TGTGCCAGCAGTTTAGGGCCGGGTCAAGGGGCGACCCAGTACTTC | CASSLGPGQGATQYF